In this sample, the clone carrying this TCR beta chain turned up once. The target antigen is unknown. This CDR3 comprises 14 residues. Per germline, CDR1 SNHLY and CDR2 FYNNEI. J lost 5 bases, V lost 5 bases, and 6 bases had no gene match. The assay was immunoSEQ multiplex PCR, and TCRdb's table has in-frame clones only and misses some. This table has some 150,000 clones, approximately 86% appearing once. The record originates from a study of T cell responses to AZD1222 COVID-19 vaccine. The study's findings and limits: Following two doses of AZD1222, Spike-specific TCR breadth and depth rose. Close to half of all spike-specific TCRs reportedly target regions of the variants that are unmutated. The sample set comprised mostly white British donors with more females, and clonal diversity was possibly underestimated. Only a handful of AZD1222 recipients tested seropositive at baseline.

The chain employs TRBV2 and TRBJ1-1; 9 positions match TRBD1. Sequencing was performed on peripheral blood, taken 28 days after the second dose of the MenACWY control vaccine. The origin of this receptor is an adult who received the MenACWY meningococcal vaccine as a control. The CDR3 here is CASSRQGVGTEAFF. The CDR3 DNA reads TGTGCCAGCAGTCGACAGGGGGTGGGGACTGAAGCTTTCTTT.